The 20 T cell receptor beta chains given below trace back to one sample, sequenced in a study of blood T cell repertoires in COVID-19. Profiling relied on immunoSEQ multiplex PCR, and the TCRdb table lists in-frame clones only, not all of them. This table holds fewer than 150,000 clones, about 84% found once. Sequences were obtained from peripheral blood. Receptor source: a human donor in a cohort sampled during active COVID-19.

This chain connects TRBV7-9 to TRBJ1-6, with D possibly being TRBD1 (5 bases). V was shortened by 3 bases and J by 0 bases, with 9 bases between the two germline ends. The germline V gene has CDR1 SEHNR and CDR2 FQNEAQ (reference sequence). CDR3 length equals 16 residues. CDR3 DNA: TGTGCCAGCAGCTTGACAGCGAGCTCCTATAATTCACCCCTCCACTTT. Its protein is CASSLTASSYNSPLHF. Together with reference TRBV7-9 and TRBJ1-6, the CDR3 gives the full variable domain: DTGVSQNPRHKITKRGQNVTFRCDPISEHNRLYWYRQTLGQGPEFLTYFQNEAQLEKSRLLSDRFSAERPKGSFSTLEIQRTEQGDSAMYLCASSLTASSYNSPLHFGNGTRLTVT.

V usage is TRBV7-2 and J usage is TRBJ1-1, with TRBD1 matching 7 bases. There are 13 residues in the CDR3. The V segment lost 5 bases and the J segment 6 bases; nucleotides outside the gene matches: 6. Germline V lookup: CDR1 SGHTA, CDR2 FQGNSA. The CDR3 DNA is TGTGCCAGCAGCCGAGTACAGGGGTCTGAAGCTTTCTTT. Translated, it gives CASSRVQGSEAFF.

The chain's CDR3 is CASSYSAGRNQPQHF. CDR3 nucleotide sequence: TGTGCCAGCAGTTACTCGGCGGGTAGGAATCAGCCCCAGCATTTT. V is TRBV6-2 or TRBV6-3 and J is TRBJ1-5; D unclear. Trimming shortened V by 0 bases and J by 4 bases, and 10 bases separated the two germline ends. CDR1 and CDR2 from the germline V gene are MNHEY and SVGEGT. The CDR3 spans 15 residues.

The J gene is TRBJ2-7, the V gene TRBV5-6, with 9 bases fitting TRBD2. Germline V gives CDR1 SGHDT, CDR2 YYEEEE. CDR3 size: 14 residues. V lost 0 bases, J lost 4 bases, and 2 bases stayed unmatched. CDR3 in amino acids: CASSLGSGGYEQYF. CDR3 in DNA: TGTGCCAGCAGCTTGGGTAGCGGGGGATACGAGCAGTACTTC.

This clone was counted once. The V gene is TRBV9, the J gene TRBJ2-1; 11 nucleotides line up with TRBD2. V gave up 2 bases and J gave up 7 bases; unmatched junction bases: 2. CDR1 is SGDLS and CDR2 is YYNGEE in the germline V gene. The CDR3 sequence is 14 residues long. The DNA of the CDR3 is TGTGCCAGCAGCGTTAGCGGGGGGGCTAATGAGCAGTTCTTC. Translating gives CASSVSGGANEQFF.

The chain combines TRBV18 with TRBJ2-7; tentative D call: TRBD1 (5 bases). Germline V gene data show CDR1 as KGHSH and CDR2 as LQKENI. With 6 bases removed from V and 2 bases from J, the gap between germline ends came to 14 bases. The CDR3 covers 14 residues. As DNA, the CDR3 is TGTGCCAGCTCCCCTAAGGCGGACACCTACGAGCAGTACTTC. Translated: CASSPKADTYEQYF.

Here the CDR3 reads CASSLGRTGPNTIYF. In nucleotides, the CDR3 is TGTGCCAGCAGCTTGGGCCGGACAGGTCCAAACACCATATATTTT. This sequence joins TRBV7-9 and TRBJ1-3, with 7 nucleotides matching TRBD1. Germline lookup yields CDR1 SEHNR and CDR2 FQNEAQ (reference sequence). The ends lost 3 bases at V and 6 bases at J; junction bases unmatched: 8. The CDR3 is 15 residues long.

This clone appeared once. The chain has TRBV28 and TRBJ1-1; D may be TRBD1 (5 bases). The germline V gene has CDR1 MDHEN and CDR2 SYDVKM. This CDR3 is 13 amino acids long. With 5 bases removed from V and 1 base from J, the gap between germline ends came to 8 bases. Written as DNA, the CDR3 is TGTGCCAGCAGTATAACAGGGAACACTGAAGCTTTCTTT. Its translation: CASSITGNTEAFF.

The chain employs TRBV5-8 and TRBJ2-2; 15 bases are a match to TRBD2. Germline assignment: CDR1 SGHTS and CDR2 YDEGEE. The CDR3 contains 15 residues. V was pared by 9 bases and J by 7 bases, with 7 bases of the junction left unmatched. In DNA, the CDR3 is TGTGCCACCCGGACTAGCGGGGGGGCCATCGGGGAGCTGTTTTTT. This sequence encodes CATRTSGGAIGELFF.

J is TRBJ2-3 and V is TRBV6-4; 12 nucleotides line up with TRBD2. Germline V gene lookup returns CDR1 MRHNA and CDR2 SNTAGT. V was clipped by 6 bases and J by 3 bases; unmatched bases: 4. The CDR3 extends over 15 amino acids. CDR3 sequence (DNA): TGTGCCAGCAGCCTAGCGGGGGGGCAGACAGATACGCAGTATTTT. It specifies CASSLAGGQTDTQYF.

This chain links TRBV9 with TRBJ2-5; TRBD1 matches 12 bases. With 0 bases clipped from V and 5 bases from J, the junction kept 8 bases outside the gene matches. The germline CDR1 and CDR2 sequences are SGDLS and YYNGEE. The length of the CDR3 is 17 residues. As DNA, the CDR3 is TGTGCCAGCAGCGTAGCCGGGACAGGGGGCCTAATCGAGACCCAGTACTTC. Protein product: CASSVAGTGGLIETQYF.

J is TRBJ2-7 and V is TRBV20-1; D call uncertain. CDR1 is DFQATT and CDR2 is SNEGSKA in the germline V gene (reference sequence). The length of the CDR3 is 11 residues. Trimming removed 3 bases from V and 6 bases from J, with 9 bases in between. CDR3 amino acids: CSASPVSEQYF. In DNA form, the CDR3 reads TGCAGTGCTAGTCCGGTTTCCGAGCAGTACTTC.

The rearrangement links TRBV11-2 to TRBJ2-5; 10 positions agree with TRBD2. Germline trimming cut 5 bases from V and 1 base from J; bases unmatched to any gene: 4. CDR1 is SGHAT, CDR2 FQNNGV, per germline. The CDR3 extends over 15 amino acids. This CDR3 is CASSDGTSAQETQYF. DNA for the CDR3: TGTGCCAGCAGCGATGGGACTAGCGCCCAAGAGACCCAGTACTTC. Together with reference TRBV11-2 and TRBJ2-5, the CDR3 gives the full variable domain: EAGVAQSPRYKIIEKRQSVAFWCNPISGHATLYWYQQILGQGPKLLIQFQNNGVVDDSQLPKDRFSAERLKGVDSTLKIQPAKLEDSAVYLCASSDGTSAQETQYFGPGTRLLVL.

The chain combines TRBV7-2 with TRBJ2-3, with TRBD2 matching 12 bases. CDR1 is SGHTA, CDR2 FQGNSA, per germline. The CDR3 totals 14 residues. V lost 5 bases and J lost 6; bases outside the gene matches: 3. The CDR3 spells CASSRTSGEDTQYF. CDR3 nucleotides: TGTGCCAGCAGCCGGACTAGCGGGGAGGATACGCAGTATTTT.

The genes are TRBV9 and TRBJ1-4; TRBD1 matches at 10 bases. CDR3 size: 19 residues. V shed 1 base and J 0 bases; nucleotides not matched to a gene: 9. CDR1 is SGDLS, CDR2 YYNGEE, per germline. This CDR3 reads CASSVSPPGQGATNEKLFF. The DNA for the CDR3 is TGTGCCAGCAGCGTATCCCCCCCAGGACAGGGGGCAACTAATGAAAAACTGTTTTTT.

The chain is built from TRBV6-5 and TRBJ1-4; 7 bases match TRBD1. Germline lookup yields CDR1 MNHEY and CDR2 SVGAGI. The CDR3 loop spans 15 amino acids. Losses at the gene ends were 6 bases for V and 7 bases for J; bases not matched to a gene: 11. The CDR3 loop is CASSHRLTGLEKLFF. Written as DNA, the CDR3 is TGTGCCAGCAGCCATCGATTGACAGGGCTTGAAAAACTGTTTTTT.

DNA of the CDR3: TGTGCCAGCAGCTTAACAGGGACAGGGAGTCAGCCCCAGCATTTT. Amino acid sequence: CASSLTGTGSQPQHF. The chain joins TRBV7-3 to TRBJ1-5; TRBD1 agrees at 9 bases. Trimming took 0 bases from V and 6 from J; bases not matched to a gene: 3. The CDR3 sequence is 15 residues long. The germline V gene has CDR1 SGHTA and CDR2 FQGTGA.

CDR3 amino acids: CASSKNLAGAFAGELFF. The DNA of the CDR3 is TGTGCCAGCAGCAAAAATCTAGCGGGGGCTTTCGCCGGGGAGCTGTTTTTT. This chain uses TRBV11-3 with TRBJ2-2; 10 nucleotides agree with TRBD2. Trimming took 5 bases from V and 6 from J; bases not matched to a gene: 12. The CDR3 contains 17 residues. Per the germline V gene, CDR1 is SGHNT and CDR2 is YENEEA.

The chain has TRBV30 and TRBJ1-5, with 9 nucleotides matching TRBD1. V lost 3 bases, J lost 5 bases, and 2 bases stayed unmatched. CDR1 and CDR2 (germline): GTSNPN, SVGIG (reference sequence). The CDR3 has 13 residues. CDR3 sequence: CAWRGDRDQPQHF. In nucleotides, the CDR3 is TGTGCCTGGAGGGGGGACAGGGATCAGCCCCAGCATTTT.

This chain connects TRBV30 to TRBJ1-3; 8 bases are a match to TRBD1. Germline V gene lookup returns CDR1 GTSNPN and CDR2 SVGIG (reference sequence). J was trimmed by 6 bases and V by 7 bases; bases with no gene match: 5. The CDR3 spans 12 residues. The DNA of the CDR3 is TGTGCCTCCCTGGACAGGGTAAACACCATATATTTT. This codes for CASLDRVNTIYF. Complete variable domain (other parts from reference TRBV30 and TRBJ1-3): SQTIHQWPATLVQPVGSPLSLECTVEGTSNPNLYWYRQAAGRGLQLLFYSVGIGQISSEVPQNLSASRPQDRQFILSSKKLLLSDSGFYLCASLDRVNTIYFGEGSWLTVV.